Following are 16 T cell receptor beta chains from one sample sequenced in a study of sequential checkpoint blockade in melanoma. The data were produced by immunoSEQ multiplex PCR, yet TCRdb's version contains in-frame clones alone and is incomplete. The data contain hundreds of clones, under 25% of them singletons. Specified treatment: randomized to nivolumab then ipilimumab (arm A) or the reverse (arm B). This material consisted of tumor tissue (inferred from file names), taken from a patient given nivolumab and ipilimumab in sequence. These receptors came from a human donor with melanoma.

By share, this clone counts as large (0.1 to 1%). V is TRBV23-1 and J is TRBJ1-1, with a tentative D call TRBD1 (6 bases). TRBV23-1 is marked as an open reading frame, function uncertain. V was trimmed by 2 bases and J by 1 base, leaving 11 bases between them. The length of the CDR3 is 15 residues. The CDR3, as DNA: TGCGCCAGCAGTCAAATGACAGGCACGAACACTGAAGCTTTCTTT. Encoded protein: CASSQMTGTNTEAFF.

V is TRBV28 and J is TRBJ2-7, with 7 positions matching TRBD1. Germline assignment: CDR1 MDHEN and CDR2 SYDVKM. The CDR3 is 13 amino acids. The ends lost 6 bases at V and 2 bases at J; junction bases unmatched: 4. CDR3 coding DNA: TGTGCCAGCAGGCGGACAGGAACCTACGAGCAGTACTTC. Translating gives CASRRTGTYEQYF.

This chain connects TRBV18 to TRBJ2-1; 10 bases fit TRBD1. CDR3 size: 17 residues. Germline V lookup: CDR1 KGHSH, CDR2 LQKENI. V was pared by 1 base and J by 5 bases, with 8 bases of the junction left unmatched. Here the CDR3 reads CASSPRQTGGKNNEQFF. CDR3 nucleotide sequence: TGTGCCAGCTCACCACGTCAGACAGGGGGCAAAAACAATGAGCAGTTCTTC.

This clone was observed a few times. This chain uses TRBV15 with TRBJ2-7, with 9 bases lining up with TRBD1. CDR1 and CDR2 (germline): LNHNV, YYDKDF (reference sequence). Trimming took 0 bases from V and 5 from J; bases not matched to a gene: 14. The CDR3 totals 18 residues. In DNA, the CDR3 is TGTGCCACCAGCAGAGATAAGGCTCGCGGACAGGGGAGGAACGAGCAGTACTTC. Translated: CATSRDKARGQGRNEQYF.

This clone was detected only a few times. This rearrangement joins TRBV6-8 to TRBJ2-7, with D maybe TRBD2 (5 bases). Germline V lookup: CDR1 MNHGY, CDR2 SAAAGT. V lost 5 bases and J 5 bases, leaving 16 bases between the germline ends. The CDR3 sequence is 14 residues long. The CDR3 protein is CASSVYTHGDEQYF. CDR3 coding DNA: TGTGCCAGCAGTGTTTACACTCACGGGGACGAGCAGTACTTC.

This clone was counted a few times. The chain recombines TRBV19 with TRBJ1-1; tentative D call: TRBD1 (5 bases). The CDR3 length is 12 residues. CDR1 LNHDA and CDR2 SQIVND come from the germline V gene (reference sequence). V was clipped by 6 bases and J by 2 bases, with 7 bases between them. The CDR3 spells CASRGPNTEAFF. The CDR3 DNA is TGTGCCAGTAGGGGACCTAACACTGAAGCTTTCTTT.

By share, this clone ranks as medium-sized. The junction differs from germline at one of its ends, possibly a read error. J is TRBJ2-3 and V is TRBV11-3; 9 nucleotides match TRBD2. The CDR3 spans 15 residues. Per germline, CDR1 SGHNT and CDR2 YENEEA. CDR3 DNA sequence: TGTGCTAGCAGCAGGACTAGCGCAAGCACAGATACGCAGTATTTT. It yields the protein CASSRTSASTDTQYF.

The DNA of the CDR3 is TGTGCCAGCTCACCACCGGGCTCAGGGGGCTTCCAGGATGAGCAGTTCTTC. This sequence encodes CASSPPGSGGFQDEQFF. The genes are TRBV18 and TRBJ2-1; 8 positions agree with TRBD1. The CDR3 is made up of 17 amino acids. Germline trimming cut 0 bases from V and 8 bases from J; bases unmatched to any gene: 12. Germline V gene sequence: CDR1 KGHSH, CDR2 LQKENI.

This clone was observed a few times. CDR3 loop: CASSPMPGTTEAFF. CDR3 DNA sequence: TGTGCCAGCAGTCCCATGCCGGGTACCACTGAAGCTTTCTTT. The genes are TRBV28 and TRBJ1-1; no reliable D call. The V gene lost 5 bases and the J gene lost 4 bases, with 14 bases spanning the gap. Germline CDR1 reads MDHEN; CDR2 reads SYDVKM. The CDR3 loop spans 14 amino acids.

In this sample, this clone turned up a few times. This sequence joins TRBV6-8 and TRBJ2-7; D unresolved. Germline-derived CDR1 and CDR2 are MNHGY and SAAAGT. V was pared by 4 bases and J by 3 bases, with 10 bases between. The CDR3 extends over 13 amino acids. The CDR3 loop is CASSSNNDYEQYF. CDR3 in DNA: TGTGCCAGCAGTTCGAATAACGACTACGAGCAGTACTTC.

The chain has TRBV6-7 and TRBJ1-2; no clear D. TRBV6-7 is flagged as an ORF with uncertain function. Trimming took off 5 bases at V and 8 bases at J, with 9 bases between the two ends. The CDR3 loop spans 11 amino acids. DNA of the CDR3: TGTGCCAGCAGTGTTGGGGAAGGCTACACCTTC. It encodes CASSVGEGYTF.

The CDR3 loop is CASTQFGQGASEQYF. The CDR3 nucleotides read TGTGCCAGCACCCAATTCGGGCAGGGGGCATCCGAGCAGTACTTC. The V gene is TRBV11-3, the J gene TRBJ2-7, with 8 bases lining up with TRBD1. The V and J ends lost 7 bases and 6 bases, in that order; junction bases with no gene match: 14. CDR1 and CDR2 from the germline V gene are SGHNT and YENEEA. The CDR3 is made up of 15 amino acids.

The CDR3 bases are TGCGCCAGCAGCTTGGCCGGTGGTAGTAATGAAAAACTGTTTTTT. This encodes CASSLAGGSNEKLFF. The chain employs TRBV5-1 and TRBJ1-4; D remains ambiguous. Germline V gene data show CDR1 as SGHRS and CDR2 as YFSETQ. The CDR3 runs to 15 residues. V was clipped by 0 bases and J by 4 bases, with 10 bases between them.

This sequence joins TRBV5-1 and TRBJ2-2, with 7 nucleotides matching TRBD1. The CDR3 totals 14 residues. The junction had 3 bases not matched to a gene; V was cut back by 5 bases and J by 2 bases. CDR1 and CDR2 (germline): SGHRS, YFSETQ. Here the CDR3 DNA reads TGCGCCAGCAGGAGGGACAGAAACACCGGGGAGCTGTTTTTT. Translation: CASRRDRNTGELFF.

By proportion, this clone is hyperexpanded. The genes are TRBV19 and TRBJ1-1; D ambiguous. Per the germline V gene, CDR1 is LNHDA and CDR2 is SQIVND (reference sequence). The germline V and J ends were trimmed by 7 bases and 5 bases, with 17 bases remaining between them. The length of the CDR3 is 14 residues. This CDR3 reads CASNPEYLGTEAFF. For the CDR3, the DNA is TGTGCCAGTAATCCGGAGTATTTGGGGACTGAAGCTTTCTTT. The complete variable domain, with remaining parts taken from reference TRBV19 and TRBJ1-1, reads DGGITQSPKYLFRKEGQNVTLSCEQNLNHDAMYWYRQDPGQGLRLIYYSQIVNDFQKGDIAEGYSVSREKKESFPLTVTSAQKNPTAFYLCASNPEYLGTEAFFGQGTRLTVV.

The genes are TRBV5-1 and TRBJ1-1, with 8 bases aligning to TRBD1. Trimming took 1 base from V and 10 from J; bases not matched to a gene: 15. CDR3 length: 16 amino acids. Germline CDR1 is SGHRS and CDR2 is YFSETQ. The CDR3, as DNA: TGCGCCAGCAGCTTGCCCGTAGACAGGGGAAAATCGAGAGCTTTCTTT. Its translation: CASSLPVDRGKSRAFF. The variable domain in full, completed from reference TRBV5-1 and TRBJ1-1, reads KAGVTQTPRYLIKTRGQQVTLSCSPISGHRSVSWYQQTPGQGLQFLFEYFSETQRNKGNFPGRFSGRQFSNSRSEMNVSTLELGDSALYLCASSLPVDRGKSRAFFGQGTRLTVV.